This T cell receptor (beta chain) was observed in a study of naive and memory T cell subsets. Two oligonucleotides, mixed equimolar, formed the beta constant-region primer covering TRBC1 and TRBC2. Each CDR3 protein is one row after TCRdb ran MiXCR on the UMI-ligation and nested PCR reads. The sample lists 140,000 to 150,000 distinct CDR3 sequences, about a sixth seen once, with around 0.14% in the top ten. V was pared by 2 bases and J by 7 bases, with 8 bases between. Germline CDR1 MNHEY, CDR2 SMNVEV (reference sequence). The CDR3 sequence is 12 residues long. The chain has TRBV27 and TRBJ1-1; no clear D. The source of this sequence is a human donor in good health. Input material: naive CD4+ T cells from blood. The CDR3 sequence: CASSLNGYEAFF. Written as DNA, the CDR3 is TGTGCCAGCAGTTTAAACGGATATGAAGCTTTCTTT.